Included here is one T cell receptor beta chain sequence, with context. No antigen is known for it. The PCR ran on 60 Vbeta and 13 Jbeta primers. TCRdb's table, derived via immunoSEQ multiplex PCR, lists solely in-frame clones and lacks some. The data show more than 150,000 clones, with roughly 80% seen just once and 3.8% held by the top ten. The data stem from a study of cytomegalovirus exposure and HLA in healthy donors. The V gene end was trimmed by 5 bases and the J gene end by 5 bases; junction bases not matched to a gene: 10. The CDR3 loop spans 15 amino acids. CDR1 and CDR2 from the germline V gene are SGHTA and FQGNSA. Points from the study as a whole: In vitro, three CMV-associated chains proved specific for CMV antigens.

The clonotype originates from a man aged 45 to 65 in good health and CMV-seronegative. Sequencing input: PBMCs. This chain joins TRBV7-2 and TRBJ2-7; 9 positions agree with TRBD1. CDR3 DNA sequence: TGTGCCAGCAGCCTAAGGGGGACAGGGATCCACGAGCAGTACTTC. It yields the protein CASSLRGTGIHEQYF. The full variable domain, completed using reference TRBV7-2 and TRBJ2-7, is GAGVSQSPSNKVTEKGKDVELRCDPISGHTALYWYRQSLGQGLEFLIYFQGNSAPDKSGLPSDRFSAERTGGSVSTLTIQRTQQEDSAVYLCASSLRGTGIHEQYFGPGTRLTVT.